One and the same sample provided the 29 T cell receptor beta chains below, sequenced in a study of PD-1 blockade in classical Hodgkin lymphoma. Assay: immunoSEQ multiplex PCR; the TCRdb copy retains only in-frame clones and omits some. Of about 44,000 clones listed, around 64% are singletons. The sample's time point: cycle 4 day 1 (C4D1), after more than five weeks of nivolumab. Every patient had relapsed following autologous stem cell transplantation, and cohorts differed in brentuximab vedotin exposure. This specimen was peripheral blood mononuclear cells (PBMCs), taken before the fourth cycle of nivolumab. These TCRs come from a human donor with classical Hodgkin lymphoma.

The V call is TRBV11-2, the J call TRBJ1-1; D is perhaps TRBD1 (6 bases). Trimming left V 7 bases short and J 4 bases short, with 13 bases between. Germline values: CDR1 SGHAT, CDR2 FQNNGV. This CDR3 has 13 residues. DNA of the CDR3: TGTGCCAGCATTCCCCGAGGGGGCACTGAAGCTTTCTTT. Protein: CASIPRGGTEAFF.

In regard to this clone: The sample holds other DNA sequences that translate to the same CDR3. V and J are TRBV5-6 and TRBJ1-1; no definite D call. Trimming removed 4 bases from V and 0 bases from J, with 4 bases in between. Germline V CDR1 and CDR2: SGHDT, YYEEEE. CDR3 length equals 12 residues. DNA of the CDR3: TGTGCCAGCAGCAACCTGAACACTGAAGCTTTCTTT. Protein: CASSNLNTEAFF. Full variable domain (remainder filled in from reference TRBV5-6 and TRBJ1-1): DAGVTQSPTHLIKTRGQQVTLRCSPKSGHDTVSWYQQALGQGPQFIFQYYEEEERQRGNFPDRFSGHQFPNYSSELNVNALLLGDSALYLCASSNLNTEAFFGQGTRLTVV.

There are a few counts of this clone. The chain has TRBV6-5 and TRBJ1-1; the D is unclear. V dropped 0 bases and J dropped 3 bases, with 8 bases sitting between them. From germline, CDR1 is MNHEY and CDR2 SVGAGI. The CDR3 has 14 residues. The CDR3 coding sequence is TGTGCCAGCAGTTACTCAGGTCTGGACACTGAAGCTTTCTTT. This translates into CASSYSGLDTEAFF.

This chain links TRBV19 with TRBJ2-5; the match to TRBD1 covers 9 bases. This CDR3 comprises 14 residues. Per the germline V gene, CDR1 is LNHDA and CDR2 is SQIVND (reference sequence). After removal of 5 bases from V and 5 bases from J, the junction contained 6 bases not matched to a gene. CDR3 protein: CASSVQGAWETQYF. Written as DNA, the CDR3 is TGTGCCAGTAGTGTACAGGGGGCGTGGGAGACCCAGTACTTC.

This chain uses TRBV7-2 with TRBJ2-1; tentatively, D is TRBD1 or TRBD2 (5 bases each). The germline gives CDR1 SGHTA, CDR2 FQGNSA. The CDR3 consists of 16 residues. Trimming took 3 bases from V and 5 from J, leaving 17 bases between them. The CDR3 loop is CASSFRGTRGHNEQFF. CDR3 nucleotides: TGTGCCAGCAGCTTCCGGGGAACTAGGGGACACAATGAGCAGTTCTTC.

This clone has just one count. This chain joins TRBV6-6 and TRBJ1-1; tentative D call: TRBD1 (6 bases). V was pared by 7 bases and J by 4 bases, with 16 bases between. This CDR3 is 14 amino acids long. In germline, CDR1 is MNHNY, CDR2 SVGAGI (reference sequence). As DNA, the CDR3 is TGTGCCAGCACCCTAGGGGGGGCGAGCACTGAAGCTTTCTTT. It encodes CASTLGGASTEAFF.

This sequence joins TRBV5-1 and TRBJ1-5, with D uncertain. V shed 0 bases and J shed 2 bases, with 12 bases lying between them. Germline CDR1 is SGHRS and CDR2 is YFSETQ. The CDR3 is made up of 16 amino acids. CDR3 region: CASSLGGIGGNQPQHF. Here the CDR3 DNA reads TGCGCCAGCAGCTTGGGGGGTATCGGGGGCAATCAGCCCCAGCATTTT.

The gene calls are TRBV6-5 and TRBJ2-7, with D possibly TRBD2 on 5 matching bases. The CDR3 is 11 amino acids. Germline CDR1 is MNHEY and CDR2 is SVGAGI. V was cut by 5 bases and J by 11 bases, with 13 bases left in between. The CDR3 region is CASSTGKKEYF. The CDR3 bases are TGTGCCAGCAGTACCGGGAAAAAAGAGTACTTC.

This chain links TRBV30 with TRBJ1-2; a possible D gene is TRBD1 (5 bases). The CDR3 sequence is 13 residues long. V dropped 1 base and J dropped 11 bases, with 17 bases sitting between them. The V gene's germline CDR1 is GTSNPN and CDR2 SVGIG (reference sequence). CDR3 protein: CAWSAPLGRRYTF. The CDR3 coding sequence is TGTGCCTGGAGTGCCCCGTTGGGACGAAGGTACACCTTC. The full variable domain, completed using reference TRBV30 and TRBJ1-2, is SQTIHQWPATLVQPVGSPLSLECTVEGTSNPNLYWYRQAAGRGLQLLFYSVGIGQISSEVPQNLSASRPQDRQFILSSKKLLLSDSGFYLCAWSAPLGRRYTFGSGTRLTVV.

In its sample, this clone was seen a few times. The CDR3 spells CASRRDSNYGYTF. CDR3 DNA: TGTGCCAGTAGGCGGGACAGCAACTATGGCTACACCTTC. The chain uses TRBV19 and TRBJ1-2; 7 bases map to TRBD1. The germline gives CDR1 LNHDA, CDR2 SQIVND (reference sequence). This CDR3 spans 13 amino acids. V lost 6 bases to trimming and J lost 2 bases; unmatched junction nucleotides: 3.

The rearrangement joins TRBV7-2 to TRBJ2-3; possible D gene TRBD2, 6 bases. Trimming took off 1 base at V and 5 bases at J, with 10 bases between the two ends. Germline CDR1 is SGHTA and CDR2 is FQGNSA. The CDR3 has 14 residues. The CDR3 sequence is CASSLVGGGDTQYF. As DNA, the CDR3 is TGTGCCAGCAGCTTAGTCGGGGGAGGAGATACGCAGTATTTT.

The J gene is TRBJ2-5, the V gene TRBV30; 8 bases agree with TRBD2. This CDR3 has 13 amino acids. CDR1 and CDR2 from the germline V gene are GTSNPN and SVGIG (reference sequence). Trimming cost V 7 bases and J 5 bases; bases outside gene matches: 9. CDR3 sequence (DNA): TGTGCCTCGTCGGGGGGGCGACGGGAGACCCAGTACTTC. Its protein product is CASSGGRRETQYF.

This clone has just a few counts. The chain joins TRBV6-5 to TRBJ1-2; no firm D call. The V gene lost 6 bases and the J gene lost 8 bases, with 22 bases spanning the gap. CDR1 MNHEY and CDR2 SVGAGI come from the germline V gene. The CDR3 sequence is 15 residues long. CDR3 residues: CASSRPPGSVGGYTF. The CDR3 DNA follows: TGTGCCAGCAGCCGCCCCCCGGGCTCAGTGGGGGGCTACACCTTC.

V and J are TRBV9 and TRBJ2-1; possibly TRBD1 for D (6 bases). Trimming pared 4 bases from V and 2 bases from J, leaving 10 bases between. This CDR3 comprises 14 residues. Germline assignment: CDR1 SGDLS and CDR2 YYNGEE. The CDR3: CASSQGSAYNEQFF. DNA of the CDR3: TGTGCCAGCAGCCAGGGGAGCGCCTACAATGAGCAGTTCTTC.

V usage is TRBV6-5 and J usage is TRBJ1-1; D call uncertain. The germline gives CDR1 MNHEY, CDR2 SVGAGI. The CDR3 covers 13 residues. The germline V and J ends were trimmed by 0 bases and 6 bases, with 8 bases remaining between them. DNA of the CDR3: TGTGCCAGCAGTTACTCAGGGAGGGCTGAAGCTTTCTTT. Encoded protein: CASSYSGRAEAFF.

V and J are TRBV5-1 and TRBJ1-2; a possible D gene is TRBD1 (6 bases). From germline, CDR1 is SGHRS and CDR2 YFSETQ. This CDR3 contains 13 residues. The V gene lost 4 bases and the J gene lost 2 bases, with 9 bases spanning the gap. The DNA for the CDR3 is TGCGCCAGCAGCCGAGACAGGAACTATGGCTACACCTTC. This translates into CASSRDRNYGYTF.

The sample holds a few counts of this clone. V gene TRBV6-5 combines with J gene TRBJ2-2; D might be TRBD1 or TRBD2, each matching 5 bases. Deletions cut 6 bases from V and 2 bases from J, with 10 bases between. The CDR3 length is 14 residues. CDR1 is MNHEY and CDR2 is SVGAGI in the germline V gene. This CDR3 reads CASRPGPNTGELFF. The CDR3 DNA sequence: TGTGCCAGCAGACCGGGACCCAACACCGGGGAGCTGTTTTTT.

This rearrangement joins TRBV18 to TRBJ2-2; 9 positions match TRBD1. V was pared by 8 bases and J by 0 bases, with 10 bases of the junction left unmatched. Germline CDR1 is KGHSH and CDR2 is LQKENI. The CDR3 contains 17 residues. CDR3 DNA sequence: TGTGCCAGCCCATCCGGGACAGGGAAACCGAACACCGGGGAGCTGTTTTTT. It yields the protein CASPSGTGKPNTGELFF.

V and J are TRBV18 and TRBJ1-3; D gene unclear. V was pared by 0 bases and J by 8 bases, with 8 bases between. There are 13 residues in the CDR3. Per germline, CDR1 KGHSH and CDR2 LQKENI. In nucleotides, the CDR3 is TGTGCCAGCTCACCACCGGGCGGCCACACCATATATTTT. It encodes CASSPPGGHTIYF.

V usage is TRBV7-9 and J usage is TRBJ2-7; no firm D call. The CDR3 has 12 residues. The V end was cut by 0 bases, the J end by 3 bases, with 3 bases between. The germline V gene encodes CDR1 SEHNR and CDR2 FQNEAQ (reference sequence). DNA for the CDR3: TGTGCCAGCAGCTTAGCACACTACGAGCAGTACTTC. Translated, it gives CASSLAHYEQYF.

CDR3 loop: CASSQSREQIKAFF. CDR3 nucleotide sequence: TGCGCCAGCAGCCAATCCCGAGAACAAATAAAAGCTTTCTTT. The chain recombines TRBV4-3 with TRBJ1-1, with D unclear. Trimming shortened V by 2 bases and J by 9 bases, and 16 bases separated the two germline ends. Germline CDR1 LGHNA, CDR2 YSLEER. The CDR3 has 14 residues.

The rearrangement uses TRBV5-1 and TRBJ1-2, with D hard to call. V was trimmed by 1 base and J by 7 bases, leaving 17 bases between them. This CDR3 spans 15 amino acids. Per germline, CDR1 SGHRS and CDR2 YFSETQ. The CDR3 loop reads CASSLSGGNRAGYTF. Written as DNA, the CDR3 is TGCGCCAGCAGCTTGTCTGGCGGGAACCGTGCTGGCTACACCTTC.

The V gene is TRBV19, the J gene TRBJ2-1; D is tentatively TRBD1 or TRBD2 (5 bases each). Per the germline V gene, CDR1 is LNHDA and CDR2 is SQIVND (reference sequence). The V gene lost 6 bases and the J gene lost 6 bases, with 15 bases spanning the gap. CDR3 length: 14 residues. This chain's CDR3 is CASRKSGTANEQFF. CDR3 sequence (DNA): TGTGCCAGTAGGAAATCCGGGACGGCCAATGAGCAGTTCTTC.

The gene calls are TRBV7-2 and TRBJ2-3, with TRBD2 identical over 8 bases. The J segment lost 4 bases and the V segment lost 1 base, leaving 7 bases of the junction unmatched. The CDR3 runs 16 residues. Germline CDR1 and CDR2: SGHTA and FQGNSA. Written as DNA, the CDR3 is TGTGCCAGCAGCTTAGTCCAGCGGGGGCCCCCAGATACGCAGTATTTT. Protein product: CASSLVQRGPPDTQYF.

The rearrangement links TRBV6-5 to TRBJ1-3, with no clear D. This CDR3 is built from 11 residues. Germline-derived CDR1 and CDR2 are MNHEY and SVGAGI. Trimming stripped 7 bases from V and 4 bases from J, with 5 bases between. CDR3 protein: CASMRGNTIYF. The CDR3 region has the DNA TGTGCCAGCATGCGAGGAAACACCATATATTTT.

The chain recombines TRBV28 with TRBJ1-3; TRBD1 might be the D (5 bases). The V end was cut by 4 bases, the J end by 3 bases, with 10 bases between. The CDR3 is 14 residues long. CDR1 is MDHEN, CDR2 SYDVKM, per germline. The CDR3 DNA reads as TGTGCCAGCAGTTCTCGTACAGGTGGAAACACCATATATTTT. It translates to CASSSRTGGNTIYF.

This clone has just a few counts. The DNA of the CDR3 is TGTGCCTGGAGTGTTCCAGGGGGCGTTGAAAAACTGTTTTTT. Translation: CAWSVPGGVEKLFF. The V gene is TRBV30, the J gene TRBJ1-4, with TRBD1 identical over 8 bases. J gave up 7 bases and V 0 bases, and 4 bases lay outside the gene matches. Germline CDR1 and CDR2: GTSNPN and SVGIG (reference sequence). This CDR3 contains 14 residues. The variable domain in full, with the rest retrieved from reference TRBV30 and TRBJ1-4, is SQTIHQWPATLVQPVGSPLSLECTVEGTSNPNLYWYRQAAGRGLQLLFYSVGIGQISSEVPQNLSASRPQDRQFILSSKKLLLSDSGFYLCAWSVPGGVEKLFFGSGTQLSVL.

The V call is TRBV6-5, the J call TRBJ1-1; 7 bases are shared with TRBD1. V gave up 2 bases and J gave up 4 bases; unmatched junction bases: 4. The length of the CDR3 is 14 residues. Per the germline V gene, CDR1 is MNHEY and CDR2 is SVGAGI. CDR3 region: CASSYAWDSTEAFF. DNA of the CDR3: TGTGCCAGCAGTTACGCCTGGGACAGCACTGAAGCTTTCTTT.

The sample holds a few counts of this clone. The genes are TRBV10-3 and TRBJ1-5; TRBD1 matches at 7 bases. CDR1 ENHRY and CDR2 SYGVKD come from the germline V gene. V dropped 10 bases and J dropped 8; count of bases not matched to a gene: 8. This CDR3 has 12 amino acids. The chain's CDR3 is CATRQGSEPQHF. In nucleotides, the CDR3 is TGTGCCACCCGACAGGGCTCCGAGCCCCAGCATTTT.